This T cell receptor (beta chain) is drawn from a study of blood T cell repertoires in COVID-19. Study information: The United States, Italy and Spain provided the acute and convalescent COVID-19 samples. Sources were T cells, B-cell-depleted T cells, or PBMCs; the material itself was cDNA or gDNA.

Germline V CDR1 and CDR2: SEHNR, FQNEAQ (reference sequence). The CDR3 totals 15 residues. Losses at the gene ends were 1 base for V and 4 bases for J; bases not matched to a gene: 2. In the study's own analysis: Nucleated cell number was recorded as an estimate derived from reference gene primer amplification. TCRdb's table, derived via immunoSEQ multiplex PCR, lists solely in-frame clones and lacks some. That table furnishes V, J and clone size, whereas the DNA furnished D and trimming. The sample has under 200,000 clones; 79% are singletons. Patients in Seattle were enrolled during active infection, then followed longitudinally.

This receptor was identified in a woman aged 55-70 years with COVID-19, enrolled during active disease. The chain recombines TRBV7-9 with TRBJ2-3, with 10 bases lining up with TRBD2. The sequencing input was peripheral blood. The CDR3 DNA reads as TGTGCCAGCAGCTTAGGGACTAGCGGACCAGATACGCAGTATTTT. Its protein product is CASSLGTSGPDTQYF.